This entry lists 3 T cell receptor beta chains sequenced from one sample in a study of CD8 T cells in Susac syndrome. RNA totalling roughly 0.45 to 1 ug underwent reverse transcription with random hexamers. MiXCR, run by TCRdb on the immunoSEQ multiplex PCR reads, gives a single entry per CDR3 protein. Of around 170,000 distinct CDR3 sequences in the sample, 95% were seen once. The sequenced material came from CD8+ T cells from PBMCs. The receptors come from a human donor with Susac syndrome.

The chain couples TRBV29-1 to TRBJ2-1; D is undetermined. Trimming took off 7 bases at V and 3 bases at J, with 13 bases between the two ends. Germline CDR1 and CDR2: SQVTM and ANQGSEA. CDR3 length: 13 amino acids. CDR3 in amino acids: CSAPLQSYNEQFF. The CDR3 DNA reads TGCAGCGCTCCCCTGCAGAGCTACAATGAGCAGTTCTTC.

The rearrangement uses TRBV12-3 or TRBV12-4 and TRBJ2-1; D gene ambiguous. V shed 6 bases and J shed 7 bases, with 16 bases lying between them. The length of the CDR3 is 14 residues. CDR3 loop: CASRDPLLGNEQFF. In DNA, the CDR3 is TGTGCCAGCAGGGATCCCCTGTTGGGAAATGAGCAGTTCTTC.

The chain employs TRBV9 and TRBJ2-1; 7 positions agree with TRBD2. The V gene's germline CDR1 is SGDLS and CDR2 YYNGEE. This CDR3 has 18 residues. The V and J ends lost 0 bases and 0 bases, in that order; junction bases with no gene match: 9. CDR3 coding DNA: TGTGCCAGCAGCGTAGCTAGCGGAGGGATTAGCTCCTACAATGAGCAGTTCTTC. It yields the protein CASSVASGGISSYNEQFF. The full variable domain, with the rest looked up from reference TRBV9 and TRBJ2-1, is DSGVTQTPKHLITATGQRVTLRCSPRSGDLSVYWYQQSLDQGLQFLIQYYNGEERAKGNILERFSAQQFPDLHSELNLSSLELGDSALYFCASSVASGGISSYNEQFFGPGTRLTVL.